Below are 3 T cell receptor beta chains sequenced from a single sample in a study of blood T cells in healthy people across ages. Together with a sample-barcoded 5' primer, a J-beta primer mix was included in a second PCR lasting about 7 to 11 cycles. TCRdb itself ran the 5' RACE reads through MiXCR, one entry per CDR3 protein. The sample records approximately 360,000 distinct CDR3 sequences, about 49% being singletons. The sample was blood. These receptor sequences come from a man between 60 and 70 years old in good health.

CDR3 amino acids: CASRGQNQPQHF. CDR3 in DNA: TGTGCCAGCAGGGGACAGAATCAGCCCCAGCATTTT. V usage is TRBV27 and J usage is TRBJ1-5, with TRBD1 matching over 7 bases. Germline V gene lookup returns CDR1 MNHEY and CDR2 SMNVEV (reference sequence). The CDR3 runs 12 residues. V shed 6 bases, J shed 4 bases, and the junction held 0 bases outside the gene matches.

Turning to this clonotype: One end of the junction fails to match germline, which may point to a read error. The chain combines TRBV7-7 with TRBJ2-7; maybe TRBD2 (5 bases). The J call may be incorrect, as the DNA end agrees better with TRBJ2-5. Germline CDR1 SSHAT, CDR2 FNYEAQ (reference sequence). There are 15 residues in the CDR3. CDR3 DNA sequence: TGTGCTAGCAGCTCACTAGGCGCGGGTGGAGAGACCCAGTACTTC. Translated: CASSSLGAGGETQYF.

This clonotype was picked up many times. This chain connects TRBV4-2 to TRBJ2-3; D is possibly TRBD1 or TRBD2 (7 bases each). Trimming removed 3 bases from V and 6 bases from J, with 10 bases in between. Germline V gene data show CDR1 as LGHNA and CDR2 as YNFKEQ. The CDR3 length is 13 residues. CDR3 in amino acids: CASSQQGGDTQYF. CDR3 coding DNA: TGTGCCAGCAGCCAGCAGGGGGGGGATACGCAGTATTTT.